The 30 T cell receptor beta chains given below trace back to one sample, sequenced in a study of blood T cell repertoires in COVID-19. Using immunoSEQ multiplex PCR, the repertoire was profiled, and TCRdb retains in-frame clones only, with some absent. The sample records 100,000 to 150,000 clones, more than 85% being singletons. The sequenced sample was peripheral blood. All receptors come from a man aged 60 to 69 with COVID-19, enrolled during active disease.

The chain employs TRBV6-5 and TRBJ2-7; 7 nucleotides align to TRBD1. V lost 6 bases and J lost 0; bases outside the gene matches: 8. This CDR3 region has 15 residues. From germline, CDR1 is MNHEY and CDR2 SVGAGI. The CDR3 region has the DNA TGTGCCAGCAGATCGACAGGGTTGAGCTCCTACGAGCAGTACTTC. This gives the protein CASRSTGLSSYEQYF.

The gene calls are TRBV7-3 and TRBJ2-7; D may be TRBD2 (5 bases). Trimming took off 3 bases at V and 5 bases at J, with 11 bases between the two ends. The germline CDR1 and CDR2 sequences are SGHTA and FQGTGA. The CDR3 sequence is 13 residues long. The CDR3 sequence is CASSFERGNEQYF. The CDR3 DNA reads TGTGCCAGCAGCTTTGAACGAGGGAACGAGCAGTACTTC.

The V and J genes are TRBV5-3 and TRBJ1-5, with 7 bases matching TRBD1. TRBV5-3 is an ORF for which the function is uncertain. The J segment lost 6 bases and the V segment lost 3 bases, leaving 0 bases of the junction unmatched. This CDR3 region has 12 residues. In DNA, the CDR3 is TGTGCCAGAAGCTCAGGGGGTCAGCCCCAGCATTTT. Amino acids: CARSSGGQPQHF.

This chain uses TRBV20-1 with TRBJ1-2, with D maybe TRBD1 (5 bases). Looked up from germline, CDR1 is DFQATT and CDR2 is SNEGSKA (reference sequence). V lost 3 bases to trimming and J lost 4 bases, with 12 bases between them. The CDR3 runs 13 residues. The CDR3 protein is CSASRGTRYGYTF. CDR3 sequence (DNA): TGCAGTGCTAGTAGGGGCACGCGCTATGGCTACACCTTC.

The chain recombines TRBV7-9 with TRBJ1-1; 8 bases agree with TRBD1. The CDR3 is 16 amino acids. After removal of 1 base from V and 1 base from J, the junction contained 5 bases not matched to a gene. Germline V gene data show CDR1 as SEHNR and CDR2 as FQNEAQ (reference sequence). This CDR3 is CASSLEVTGANTEAFF. The CDR3 DNA sequence: TGTGCCAGCAGCTTAGAAGTGACAGGGGCGAACACTGAAGCTTTCTTT.

This chain links TRBV7-2 with TRBJ2-7; D is possibly TRBD1 (5 bases). Germline CDR1 and CDR2: SGHTA and FQGNSA. The CDR3 covers 15 residues. Deletions cut 4 bases from V and 0 bases from J, with 13 bases between. CDR3 nucleotides: TGTGCCAGCAGCTCTACACGGACAAGCTCCTACGAGCAGTACTTC. Residues: CASSSTRTSSYEQYF.

V and J are TRBV10-3 and TRBJ1-1; the match to TRBD1 covers 7 bases. V was pared by 6 bases and J by 3 bases, with 7 bases of the junction left unmatched. The V gene's germline CDR1 is ENHRY and CDR2 SYGVKD. CDR3 size: 14 residues. The CDR3 is CAIREGQTYTEAFF. As DNA, the CDR3 is TGTGCCATCAGGGAGGGACAGACCTACACTGAAGCTTTCTTT.

V is TRBV5-6 and J is TRBJ1-4; the D is unclear. The CDR3 is made up of 15 amino acids. V shed 1 base and J shed 3 bases, with 10 bases lying between them. CDR1 is SGHDT, CDR2 YYEEEE, per germline. The CDR3 coding sequence is TGTGCCAGCAGCTTGTTTCGGCAGGCTAATGAAAAACTGTTTTTT. Amino acid sequence: CASSLFRQANEKLFF.

This chain joins TRBV10-3 and TRBJ1-5; D gene unclear. Germline-derived CDR1 and CDR2 are ENHRY and SYGVKD. V lost 3 bases, J lost 0 bases, and 9 bases lay in between. The CDR3 consists of 15 residues. CDR3 DNA sequence: TGTGCCATCAGTGAAGAATTCTATAGCAATCAGCCCCAGCATTTT. It codes for CAISEEFYSNQPQHF.

The chain recombines TRBV7-9 with TRBJ1-1; D is perhaps TRBD1 (5 bases). V lost 3 bases to trimming and J lost 1 base, with 6 bases between them. Germline loops: CDR1 SEHNR, CDR2 FQNEAQ (reference sequence). The CDR3 runs to 13 residues. The CDR3 nucleotides are TGTGCCAGCAGCTTCGGGGGGAACACTGAAGCTTTCTTT. Translation: CASSFGGNTEAFF.

The chain carries TRBV6-5 and TRBJ1-1, with D perhaps TRBD1 (5 bases). Germline CDR1 is MNHEY and CDR2 is SVGAGI. The CDR3 has 13 amino acids. V gave up 5 bases and J gave up 5 bases, with 12 bases separating them. The CDR3 DNA sequence: TGTGCCAGCAGTCAGGGAGGCCAGACTGAAGCTTTCTTT. As protein: CASSQGGQTEAFF.

This clone was picked up one time. V usage is TRBV19 and J usage is TRBJ1-4; 9 bases map to TRBD1. J lost 8 bases, V lost 5 bases, and 6 bases had no gene match. In germline, CDR1 is LNHDA, CDR2 SQIVND (reference sequence). CDR3 length: 14 residues. CDR3 sequence: CASSFRDRAEKLFF. The CDR3 nucleotides are TGTGCCAGTAGTTTCCGGGACAGGGCCGAAAAACTGTTTTTT.

This clone was counted only a few times. The CDR3 here is CASSIIFGRSRNYGYTF. The CDR3 region has the DNA TGTGCCAGTAGTATAATTTTCGGGAGGAGTCGAAACTATGGCTACACCTTC. This chain uses TRBV19 with TRBJ1-2; no reliable D call. Germline V gives CDR1 LNHDA, CDR2 SQIVND (reference sequence). With 2 bases removed from V and 2 bases from J, the gap between germline ends came to 18 bases. The CDR3 spans 17 residues.

The chain couples TRBV7-9 to TRBJ1-1, with 10 nucleotides matching TRBD1. Germline-derived CDR1 and CDR2 are SEHNR and FQNEAQ (reference sequence). The CDR3 is 15 amino acids. V lost 5 bases to trimming and J lost 4 bases; unmatched junction nucleotides: 7. The CDR3 loop reads CASSPPRTGGTEAFF. The CDR3 region has the DNA TGTGCCAGCAGCCCTCCGAGGACAGGGGGCACTGAAGCTTTCTTT. The full variable domain, completed using reference TRBV7-9 and TRBJ1-1, is DTGVSQNPRHKITKRGQNVTFRCDPISEHNRLYWYRQTLGQGPEFLTYFQNEAQLEKSRLLSDRFSAERPKGSFSTLEIQRTEQGDSAMYLCASSPPRTGGTEAFFGQGTRLTVV.

The chain links TRBV9 to TRBJ2-1, with 11 bases identical to TRBD2. V shed 4 bases and J 2 bases; nucleotides not matched to a gene: 11. The CDR3 consists of 18 residues. CDR1 is SGDLS and CDR2 is YYNGEE in the germline V gene. DNA for the CDR3: TGTGCCAGCAGCACTACTAGCGGGGGCGCGGGAACCTACAATGAGCAGTTCTTC. Amino acid sequence: CASSTTSGGAGTYNEQFF.

This rearrangement joins TRBV5-5 to TRBJ2-7; 7 nucleotides match TRBD1. Germline CDR1 reads SGHKS; CDR2 reads YYEKEE (reference sequence). J lost 5 bases, V lost 4 bases, and 9 bases had no gene match. There are 14 residues in the CDR3. The CDR3, as DNA: TGTGCCAGCAGCCGGGACAGTCAGCCTCACGAGCAGTACTTC. It encodes CASSRDSQPHEQYF.

This chain links TRBV12-3 or TRBV12-4 with TRBJ2-2; 8 positions agree with TRBD1. After removal of 6 bases from V and 7 bases from J, the junction contained 4 bases not matched to a gene. The CDR3 totals 13 residues. The CDR3 sequence: CASSMTGDGELFF. CDR3 DNA sequence: TGTGCCAGCAGCATGACAGGGGACGGGGAGCTGTTTTTT.

This chain joins TRBV6-5 and TRBJ1-1; TRBD1 matches 7 bases. Germline V gene sequence: CDR1 MNHEY, CDR2 SVGAGI. The J segment lost 8 bases and the V segment lost 3 bases, leaving 6 bases of the junction unmatched. This CDR3 comprises 13 residues. CDR3 region: CASSYPGTEEAFF. For the CDR3, the DNA is TGTGCCAGCAGTTATCCCGGGACAGAAGAAGCTTTCTTT.

This chain connects TRBV30 to TRBJ2-2, with a tentative D call TRBD2 (7 bases). In germline, CDR1 is GTSNPN, CDR2 SVGIG (reference sequence). With 5 bases removed from V and 1 base from J, the gap between germline ends came to 14 bases. The CDR3 is made up of 15 amino acids. CDR3 sequence reads: CAWGTGGLNTGELFF. The CDR3, as DNA: TGTGCCTGGGGGACGGGGGGCCTGAACACCGGGGAGCTGTTTTTT. Variable domain in full (rest from reference TRBV30 and TRBJ2-2): SQTIHQWPATLVQPVGSPLSLECTVEGTSNPNLYWYRQAAGRGLQLLFYSVGIGQISSEVPQNLSASRPQDRQFILSSKKLLLSDSGFYLCAWGTGGLNTGELFFGEGSRLTVL.

This clone was observed once. The chain carries TRBV29-1 and TRBJ1-2; 8 positions match TRBD1. The CDR3 has 11 residues. The V gene end was trimmed by 7 bases and the J gene end by 9 bases; junction bases not matched to a gene: 7. Looked up from germline, CDR1 is SQVTM and CDR2 is ANQGSEA. As DNA, the CDR3 is TGCAGCGGGGGGACAGGCTTGAGCTACACCTTC. It translates to CSGGTGLSYTF.

The genes are TRBV24-1 and TRBJ1-2; D is undetermined. Trimming took off 0 bases at V and 7 bases at J, with 5 bases between the two ends. CDR1 and CDR2 from the germline V gene are KGHDR and SFDVKD. The CDR3 spans 12 residues. The CDR3 DNA follows: TGTGCCACCAGTGATTTGACAGCTGGCTACACCTTC. Translated: CATSDLTAGYTF.

V usage is TRBV27 and J usage is TRBJ1-1; 10 positions agree with TRBD1. The CDR3 covers 13 residues. V dropped 4 bases and J dropped 7; count of bases not matched to a gene: 3. CDR1 MNHEY and CDR2 SMNVEV come from the germline V gene (reference sequence). As DNA, the CDR3 is TGTGCCAGCAGTTCGACAGGGGGCGGTGAAGCTTTCTTT. The encoded protein is CASSSTGGGEAFF.

This CDR3 is CASSLEDSPIYGYTF. The CDR3 DNA reads as TGTGCCAGCAGCTTAGAAGACAGCCCAATCTATGGCTACACCTTC. The V gene is TRBV7-9, the J gene TRBJ1-2; tentative D call: TRBD1 (5 bases). V dropped 1 base and J dropped 4 bases, with 13 bases sitting between them. The CDR3 consists of 15 residues. Germline V gives CDR1 SEHNR, CDR2 FQNEAQ (reference sequence).

V and J are TRBV3-1 (or the pseudogene TRBV3-2) and TRBJ1-4, with 8 positions matching TRBD1. The germline V gene encodes CDR1 LGHDT and CDR2 YNNKEL (reference sequence). V gave up 1 base and J gave up 0 bases; unmatched junction bases: 4. The CDR3 length is 17 residues. The chain's CDR3 is CASSQGTGSSTNEKLFF. The DNA of the CDR3 is TGTGCCAGCAGCCAAGGGACAGGGTCTTCAACTAATGAAAAACTGTTTTTT.

V and J are TRBV7-9 and TRBJ1-1; 8 nucleotides match TRBD1. Trimming at V came to 0 bases and at J to 0 bases, leaving 6 bases not matched to a gene. Germline V lookup: CDR1 SEHNR, CDR2 FQNEAQ (reference sequence). The CDR3 covers 17 residues. This chain's CDR3 is CASSLAVGQGLNTEAFF. Written as DNA, the CDR3 is TGTGCCAGCAGCTTAGCGGTAGGACAGGGCTTGAACACTGAAGCTTTCTTT.

This chain links TRBV6-2 or TRBV6-3 with TRBJ1-1, with 9 bases aligning to TRBD1. Germline CDR1 reads MNHEY; CDR2 reads SVGEGT. V gave up 4 bases and J gave up 0 bases; unmatched junction bases: 12. The CDR3 length is 18 residues. CDR3 residues: CASSSEDRGKVMNTEAFF. Here the CDR3 DNA reads TGTGCCAGCAGTTCCGAGGACAGGGGAAAAGTCATGAACACTGAAGCTTTCTTT.

The chain uses TRBV14 and TRBJ1-1; 7 bases fit TRBD1. Germline assignment: CDR1 SGHDN and CDR2 FVKESK. The CDR3 runs 15 residues. The ends lost 4 bases at V and 0 bases at J; junction bases unmatched: 5. The DNA for the CDR3 is TGTGCCAGCAGCCCCGACAGGGCCTTGAACACTGAAGCTTTCTTT. Translating it yields CASSPDRALNTEAFF. The full variable domain, completed using reference TRBV14 and TRBJ1-1, is EAGVTQFPSHSVIEKGQTVTLRCDPISGHDNLYWYRRVMGKEIKFLLHFVKESKQDESGMPNNRFLAERTGGTYSTLKVQPAELEDSGVYFCASSPDRALNTEAFFGQGTRLTVV.

As concerns this clone: A read error may produce the germline difference seen at one junction end. The CDR3 region is CASSLDLSQETQYF. In DNA, the CDR3 is TGTGCCAGCAGTTTGGACTTATCCCAAGAGACCCAGTACTTC. The chain carries TRBV5-5 and TRBJ2-5, with TRBD2 as a possible D gene (5 bases). CDR1 and CDR2 (germline): SGHKS, YYEKEE (reference sequence). This CDR3 is built from 14 residues.

The rearrangement links TRBV5-1 to TRBJ2-5; 7 nucleotides line up with TRBD1. The CDR3 consists of 16 residues. CDR1 and CDR2 from the germline V gene are SGHRS and YFSETQ. Trimming removed 4 bases from V and 5 bases from J; junction bases left unmatched: 14. In DNA form, the CDR3 reads TGCGCCAGCAGCCTAAATCCGACAGGGCGCGGGGAGACCCAGTACTTC. Its protein is CASSLNPTGRGETQYF.

The chain combines TRBV10-1 with TRBJ2-2; D may be TRBD2 (6 bases). This CDR3 contains 15 residues. V lost 3 bases and J lost 4, with 12 bases in between. The germline V gene has CDR1 WNHNN and CDR2 SYGVQD (reference sequence). Written as DNA, the CDR3 is TGCGCCAGCAGTGATGGGGGGTCGGGCACCGGGGAGCTGTTTTTT. It encodes CASSDGGSGTGELFF.